A single sample is the source of the 28 T cell receptor beta chains below, sequenced in a study of T cell responses to AZD1222 COVID-19 vaccine. The repertoire was sequenced with immunoSEQ multiplex PCR; TCRdb's copy has only in-frame clones and lacks some. Of over 130,000 clones in the sample, around 93% were seen once. The source was peripheral blood, collected on day 0 of AZD1222 vaccination. These receptors all come from an adult in good health.

This CDR3 reads CASSLGQGVPNYGYTF. For the CDR3, the DNA is TGCGCCAGCAGCTTGGGACAGGGGGTCCCTAACTATGGCTACACCTTC. V usage is TRBV5-1 and J usage is TRBJ1-2; 9 positions agree with TRBD1. Losses at the gene ends were 0 bases for V and 0 bases for J; bases not matched to a gene: 3. The CDR3 spans 16 residues. Per the germline V gene, CDR1 is SGHRS and CDR2 is YFSETQ.

The chain recombines TRBV21-1 with TRBJ2-5. TRBV21-1 has pseudogene status. This CDR3 has 13 amino acids. The CDR3 DNA is TGTGCCAGCCCCTCTTGGCGCCGGGAGACCCAGTACTTC. Translated: CASPSWRRETQYF.

The V call is TRBV19, the J call TRBJ1-1; D is perhaps TRBD1 (6 bases). This CDR3 contains 17 residues. With 0 bases removed from V and 5 bases from J, the gap between germline ends came to 19 bases. Germline values: CDR1 LNHDA, CDR2 SQIVND (reference sequence). The CDR3 nucleotides are TGTGCCAGTAGTATAGACCCTCCCCCGACAGGTTGGACTGAAGCTTTCTTT. Amino acid sequence: CASSIDPPPTGWTEAFF.

This chain connects TRBV6-6 to TRBJ1-1; D unresolved. The germline V gene has CDR1 MNHNY and CDR2 SVGAGI (reference sequence). The CDR3 loop spans 16 amino acids. V was shortened by 0 bases and J by 3 bases, with 14 bases between the two germline ends. The CDR3 region is CASSYSAGFSHTEAFF. CDR3 nucleotide sequence: TGTGCCAGCAGTTACTCGGCGGGGTTCTCGCACACTGAAGCTTTCTTT.

The rearrangement joins TRBV7-2 to TRBJ1-1; D might be TRBD1 (6 bases). The V end was cut by 3 bases, the J end by 6 bases, with 17 bases between. The CDR3 is 15 amino acids. Looked up from germline, CDR1 is SGHTA and CDR2 is FQGNSA. CDR3 coding DNA: TGTGCCAGCAGCTTGGACAGCAGGCCTAACGCTGAAGCTTTCTTT. Its protein product is CASSLDSRPNAEAFF.

CDR3 nucleotides: TGTGCCAGCAGCTGGGGATTCACAGATACGCAGTATTTT. This encodes CASSWGFTDTQYF. The gene calls are TRBV7-8 and TRBJ2-3; the D is unclear. V lost 4 bases and J lost 2, with 7 bases in between. This CDR3 spans 13 amino acids. Germline CDR1 SGHVS, CDR2 FQNEAQ.

The rearrangement links TRBV19 to TRBJ1-4; no clear D. V gave up 3 bases and J gave up 8 bases, with 10 bases separating them. Germline assignment: CDR1 LNHDA and CDR2 SQIVND (reference sequence). This CDR3 is built from 13 residues. CDR3 protein: CASSIGGSEKLFF. The CDR3 coding sequence is TGTGCCAGTAGTATCGGAGGGAGCGAAAAACTGTTTTTT.

V and J are TRBV9 and TRBJ2-1, with 7 bases that match TRBD2. The germline V gene encodes CDR1 SGDLS and CDR2 YYNGEE. The CDR3 contains 14 residues. The trim removed 7 bases at V and 10 bases at J, leaving 14 bases unmatched. As DNA, the CDR3 is TGTGCCAGCGCCCGGCGGGAGTTCGGGGGGGAGCAGTTCTTC. It codes for CASARREFGGEQFF.

This clone is a singleton in its sample. The V and J genes are TRBV4-3 and TRBJ1-4; D gene uncertain. The germline V gene has CDR1 LGHNA and CDR2 YSLEER. CDR3 length: 18 amino acids. Trimming cost V 1 base and J 2 bases, with 17 bases left between them. This CDR3 reads CASSQGRGARGTNEKLFF. CDR3 nucleotides: TGCGCCAGCAGCCAAGGGCGCGGCGCTAGAGGGACTAATGAAAAACTGTTTTTT.

The chain links TRBV6-5 to TRBJ1-1; D is undetermined. This CDR3 is 13 amino acids long. Germline loops: CDR1 MNHEY, CDR2 SVGAGI. Between the trimmed V and J ends, which lost 6 bases and 1 base, there was a span of 9 bases. CDR3 residues: CASRKQGNTEAFF. In DNA form, the CDR3 reads TGTGCCAGCAGAAAGCAAGGGAACACTGAAGCTTTCTTT.

This clone has just a few counts. The rearrangement links TRBV2 to TRBJ1-2; 8 bases agree with TRBD1. This CDR3 is built from 12 residues. Losses at the gene ends were 8 bases for V and 5 bases for J; bases not matched to a gene: 4. Germline V CDR1 and CDR2: SNHLY, FYNNEI. The CDR3 DNA follows: TGTGCCAGCTTCCGGACAGGGTATGGCTACACCTTC. It is translated as CASFRTGYGYTF.

This rearrangement joins TRBV7-9 to TRBJ2-2, with unresolved D. The germline gives CDR1 SEHNR, CDR2 FQNEAQ (reference sequence). Trimming pared 2 bases from V and 4 bases from J, leaving 8 bases between. This CDR3 has 14 amino acids. CDR3 sequence: CASSLMASTGELFF. The CDR3 nucleotides are TGTGCCAGCAGCTTAATGGCAAGCACCGGGGAGCTGTTTTTT.

The genes are TRBV7-2 and TRBJ2-7; D call uncertain. Germline V lookup: CDR1 SGHTA, CDR2 FQGNSA. V lost 4 bases and J lost 6, with 16 bases in between. The CDR3 contains 14 residues. The CDR3: CASSSTHSSPEQYF. Here the CDR3 DNA reads TGTGCCAGCAGCTCCACCCATTCCTCCCCCGAGCAGTACTTC.

V is TRBV3-1 (or the pseudogene TRBV3-2) and J is TRBJ2-7; weak D call: TRBD2 (6 bases). Germline assignment: CDR1 LGHDT and CDR2 YNNKEL (reference sequence). The V gene lost 1 base and the J gene lost 2 bases, with 6 bases spanning the gap. The length of the CDR3 is 13 residues. The CDR3 region is CASSQAGAYEQYF. The CDR3 nucleotides read TGTGCCAGCAGCCAAGCGGGGGCCTACGAGCAGTACTTC.

This chain uses TRBV4-3 with TRBJ2-7; the D gene is possibly TRBD1 (6 bases). V was shortened by 1 base and J by 3 bases, with 13 bases between the two germline ends. Germline V gene sequence: CDR1 LGHNA, CDR2 YSLEER. The CDR3 loop spans 15 amino acids. The CDR3 spells CASSQGLGGSYEQYF. The CDR3 DNA is TGCGCCAGCAGCCAAGGATTAGGGGGAAGCTACGAGCAGTACTTC.

This chain joins TRBV3-1 (or the pseudogene TRBV3-2) and TRBJ1-2, with D hard to call. The CDR3 length is 15 residues. The V gene lost 1 base and the J gene lost 4 bases, with 13 bases spanning the gap. The germline gives CDR1 LGHDT, CDR2 YNNKEL (reference sequence). The CDR3 coding sequence is TGTGCCAGCAGCCAAGGGCGTCAGAGGACCTATGGCTACACCTTC. Encoded protein: CASSQGRQRTYGYTF.

The chain couples TRBV7-9 to TRBJ1-1, with unresolved D. Germline CDR1 is SEHNR and CDR2 is FQNEAQ (reference sequence). CDR3 length equals 13 residues. V lost 7 bases and J 7 bases, leaving 16 bases between the germline ends. CDR3 region: CASTNTGGNEAFF. CDR3 nucleotides: TGTGCCAGCACCAACACCGGCGGGAATGAAGCTTTCTTT.

This chain uses TRBV29-1 with TRBJ2-5; D unclear. Per germline, CDR1 SQVTM and CDR2 ANQGSEA. CDR3 length equals 12 residues. The V gene lost 0 bases and the J gene lost 1 base, with 3 bases spanning the gap. DNA of the CDR3: TGCAGCGTTGAAGAGCGCCAAGAGACCCAGTACTTC. Its translation: CSVEERQETQYF.

The genes are TRBV7-3 and TRBJ1-2; 8 nucleotides match TRBD1. Germline V gene lookup returns CDR1 SGHTA and CDR2 FQGTGA. The CDR3 consists of 14 residues. V was clipped by 5 bases and J by 7 bases; unmatched bases: 9. The CDR3 sequence is CASSPTGEDGGYTF. Written as DNA, the CDR3 is TGTGCCAGCAGCCCGACAGGGGAGGATGGTGGCTACACCTTC.

This clone was seen once. The rearrangement uses TRBV19 and TRBJ1-1; no definite D call. Germline CDR1 LNHDA, CDR2 SQIVND (reference sequence). V was trimmed by 8 bases and J by 1 base, leaving 17 bases between them. This CDR3 comprises 15 residues. The CDR3 protein is CASRRLGEGNTEAFF. CDR3 in DNA: TGTGCCAGTCGCAGGCTCGGGGAGGGGAACACTGAAGCTTTCTTT.

The genes are TRBV6-1 and TRBJ2-7; weak D call: TRBD2 (5 bases). The CDR3 extends over 12 amino acids. Trimming removed 0 bases at V and 12 bases at J, with 12 bases between. CDR1 is MNHNS and CDR2 is SASEGT in the germline V gene. This CDR3 is CASSEARALGYF. The CDR3 coding sequence is TGTGCCAGCAGTGAAGCGAGGGCCTTGGGGTACTTC.

This chain joins TRBV29-1 and TRBJ2-5; tentatively, D is TRBD1 or TRBD2 (6 bases each). The CDR3 runs to 14 residues. Between the trimmed V and J ends, which lost 6 bases and 5 bases, there was a span of 19 bases. CDR1 is SQVTM and CDR2 is ANQGSEA in the germline V gene. The CDR3 reads CSVPGRGGSETQYF. The CDR3, as DNA: TGCAGCGTCCCGGGCAGGGGAGGATCGGAGACCCAGTACTTC.

The V and J genes are TRBV28 and TRBJ1-1, with 7 bases lining up with TRBD1. The junction had 5 bases not matched to a gene; V was cut back by 10 bases and J by 0 bases. This CDR3 spans 13 amino acids. CDR1 and CDR2 from the germline V gene are MDHEN and SYDVKM. CDR3 nucleotides: TGTGCCACCTGGGACAGCCTGAACACTGAAGCTTTCTTT. Amino acids: CATWDSLNTEAFF.

The rearrangement links TRBV4-1 to TRBJ2-7, with 9 positions matching TRBD1. The CDR3 extends over 14 amino acids. The V segment lost 4 bases and the J segment 4 bases; nucleotides outside the gene matches: 5. Per germline, CDR1 MGHRA and CDR2 YSYEKL. This CDR3 reads CASSPEQGAYEQYF. Written as DNA, the CDR3 is TGCGCCAGCAGCCCCGAACAGGGGGCTTACGAGCAGTACTTC.

The V call is TRBV7-2, the J call TRBJ2-1; D is uncertain. The germline CDR1 and CDR2 sequences are SGHTA and FQGNSA. The V end was cut by 1 base, the J end by 7 bases, with 8 bases between. This CDR3 is built from 13 residues. Written as DNA, the CDR3 is TGTGCCAGCAGCTTAGGAGGTCCTAATGAGCAGTTCTTC. Amino acid sequence: CASSLGGPNEQFF.

The chain couples TRBV2 to TRBJ1-5, with TRBD1 matching over 7 bases. The CDR3 is made up of 15 amino acids. CDR1 and CDR2 (germline): SNHLY, FYNNEI. J gave up 3 bases and V 8 bases, and 10 bases lay outside the gene matches. The CDR3 reads CASGGGGGLNQPQHF. The CDR3 nucleotides are TGTGCCAGCGGGGGAGGAGGGGGCCTCAATCAGCCCCAGCATTTT.

The V gene is TRBV7-9, the J gene TRBJ2-1; TRBD2 aligns across 13 bases. Per germline, CDR1 SEHNR and CDR2 FQNEAQ (reference sequence). The CDR3 has 16 residues. Trimming took 7 bases from V and 8 from J; bases not matched to a gene: 11. The CDR3 loop reads CASNSLAGGPIDEQFF. The CDR3 DNA reads as TGTGCCAGCAACTCACTAGCGGGAGGGCCCATCGATGAGCAGTTCTTC.

This clone appeared a single time. The gene calls are TRBV4-1 and TRBJ1-2; D is ambiguous. The V gene lost 1 base and the J gene lost 8 bases, with 14 bases spanning the gap. CDR1 and CDR2 from the germline V gene are MGHRA and YSYEKL. This CDR3 contains 14 residues. Written as DNA, the CDR3 is TGCGCCAGCAGCCAAGTGGGTAGCCGACGGGGCTACACCTTC. Amino acids: CASSQVGSRRGYTF.